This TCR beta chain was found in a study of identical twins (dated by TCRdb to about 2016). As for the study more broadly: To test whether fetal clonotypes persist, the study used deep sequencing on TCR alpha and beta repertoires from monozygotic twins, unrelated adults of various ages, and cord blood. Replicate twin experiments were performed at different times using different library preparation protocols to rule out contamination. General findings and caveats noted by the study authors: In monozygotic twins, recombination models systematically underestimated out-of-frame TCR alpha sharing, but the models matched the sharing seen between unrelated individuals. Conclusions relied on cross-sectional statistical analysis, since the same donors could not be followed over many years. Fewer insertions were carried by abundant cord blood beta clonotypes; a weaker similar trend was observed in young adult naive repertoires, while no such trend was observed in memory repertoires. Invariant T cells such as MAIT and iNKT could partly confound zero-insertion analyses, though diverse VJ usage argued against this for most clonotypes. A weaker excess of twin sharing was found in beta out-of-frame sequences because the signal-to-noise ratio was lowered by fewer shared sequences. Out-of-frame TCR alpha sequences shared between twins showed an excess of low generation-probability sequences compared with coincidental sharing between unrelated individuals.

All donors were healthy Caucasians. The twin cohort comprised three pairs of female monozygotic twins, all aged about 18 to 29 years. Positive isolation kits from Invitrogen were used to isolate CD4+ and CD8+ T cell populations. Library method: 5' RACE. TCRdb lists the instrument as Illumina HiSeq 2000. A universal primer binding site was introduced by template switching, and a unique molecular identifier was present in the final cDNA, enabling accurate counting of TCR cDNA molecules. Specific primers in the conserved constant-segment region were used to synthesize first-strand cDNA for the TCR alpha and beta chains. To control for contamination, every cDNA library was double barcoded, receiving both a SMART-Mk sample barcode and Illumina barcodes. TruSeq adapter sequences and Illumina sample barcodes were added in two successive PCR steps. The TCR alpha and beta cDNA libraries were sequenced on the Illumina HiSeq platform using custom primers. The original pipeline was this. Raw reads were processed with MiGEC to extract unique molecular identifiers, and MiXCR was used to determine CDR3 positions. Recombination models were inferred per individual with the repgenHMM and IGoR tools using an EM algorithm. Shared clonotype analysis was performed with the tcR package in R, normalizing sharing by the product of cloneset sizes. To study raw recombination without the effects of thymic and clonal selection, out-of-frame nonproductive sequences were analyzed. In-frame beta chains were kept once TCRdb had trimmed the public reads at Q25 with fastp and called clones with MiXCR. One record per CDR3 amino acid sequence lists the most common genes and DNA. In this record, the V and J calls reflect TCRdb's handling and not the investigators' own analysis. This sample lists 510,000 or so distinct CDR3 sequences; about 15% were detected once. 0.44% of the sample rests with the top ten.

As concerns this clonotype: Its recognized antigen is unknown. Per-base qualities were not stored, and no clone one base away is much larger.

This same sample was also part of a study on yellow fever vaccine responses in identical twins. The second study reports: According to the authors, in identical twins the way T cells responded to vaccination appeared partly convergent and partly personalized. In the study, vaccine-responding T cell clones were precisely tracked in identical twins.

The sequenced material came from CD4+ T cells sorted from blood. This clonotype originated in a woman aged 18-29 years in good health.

The CDR3 corresponds to CASSPAAGRSTEAFF. In nucleotide form, the sequence is TGTGCCAGCAGCCCCGCCGCAGGGAGGAGCACTGAAGCTTTCTTT. Recombination connected TRBV27 to TRBJ1-1; tentative D gene TRBD1, with 5 bases matching. CDR1 and CDR2 are drawn from the germline V gene (reference sequence): MNHEY, SMNVEV. The germline ends are 18 bases apart after V is trimmed by 6 bases and J by 4 bases. The CDR3, cysteine through phenylalanine, is 15 amino acids long. Only the CDR3 part of the read is kept: 45 bases, read in frame from the first base.